This T cell receptor (beta chain) was identified in a study of Ad26.COV2.S vaccination and SARS-CoV-2 variants. Documented treatment: roughly 19 received Ad26.COV2.S at low or high dose, single or two shots; several received placebo; per-sample allocation not given. Collection of the samples took place on day 63 after the first injection of vaccine or placebo. The table came from immunoSEQ multiplex PCR; TCRdb's copy has only in-frame clones and leaves some out. The sample includes around 300,000 clones, about 88% of them seen just once. The sample in question was peripheral blood, obtained in a trial of Ad26.COV2.S vaccine versus placebo. This clonotype was obtained from a person between 18 and 65 years old who received the Ad26.COV2.S COVID-19 vaccine or a placebo.

The CDR3 region is CASSESQGEGYTF. CDR3 coding DNA: TGTGCCAGCAGTGAAAGTCAGGGGGAAGGCTACACCTTC. This chain uses TRBV25-1 with TRBJ1-2; 7 nucleotides align to TRBD1. The CDR3 covers 13 residues. Trimming at V came to 2 bases and at J to 8 bases, leaving 5 bases not matched to a gene. CDR1 is MGHDK and CDR2 is SYGVNS in the germline V gene.